Listed here are 21 T cell receptor beta chains from one sample, sequenced in a study of T cell responses to AZD1222 COVID-19 vaccine. Data came from immunoSEQ multiplex PCR; TCRdb stores just in-frame clones and leaves some out. The sample shows approximately 130,000 clones, about nine tenths of them seen only once. Sequenced here: peripheral blood, sampled on day 0 of AZD1222 vaccination. The origin of the receptors is an adult in good health.

The rearrangement joins TRBV2 to TRBJ2-2, with 10 bases identical to TRBD2. J gave up 5 bases and V 10 bases, and 7 bases lay outside the gene matches. The length of the CDR3 is 14 residues. Germline V gives CDR1 SNHLY, CDR2 FYNNEI. CDR3 sequence (DNA): TGTGCCATCTTAGCGGGAGGACGGACCGGGGAGCTGTTTTTT. Protein product: CAILAGGRTGELFF.

V usage is TRBV19 and J usage is TRBJ1-6, with 9 nucleotides matching TRBD1. The CDR3 has 14 amino acids. The junction had 7 bases not matched to a gene; V was cut back by 6 bases and J by 10 bases. The V gene's germline CDR1 is LNHDA and CDR2 SQIVND (reference sequence). In DNA form, the CDR3 reads TGTGCCAGTAGCCCCGGGACAGGGCACTCACCCCTCCACTTT. It translates to CASSPGTGHSPLHF.

The chain employs TRBV11-2 and TRBJ2-1; no firm D call. The CDR3 spans 13 residues. Germline V gives CDR1 SGHAT, CDR2 FQNNGV. V was shortened by 0 bases and J by 7 bases, with 7 bases between the two germline ends. CDR3 sequence (DNA): TGTGCCAGCAGCTTAGATCGGTGGAATGAGCAGTTCTTC. The encoded protein is CASSLDRWNEQFF.

This clone was seen once. The chain combines TRBV28 with TRBJ2-7, with D uncertain. The germline V gene has CDR1 MDHEN and CDR2 SYDVKM. This CDR3 region has 14 residues. Trimming removed 3 bases at V and 6 bases at J, with 15 bases between. Here the CDR3 reads CASSLPPLGFEQYF. CDR3 sequence (DNA): TGTGCCAGCAGTTTGCCCCCGTTAGGTTTCGAGCAGTACTTC.

The chain is built from TRBV19 and TRBJ1-1; 7 nucleotides align to TRBD1. The CDR3 loop spans 14 amino acids. Germline values: CDR1 LNHDA, CDR2 SQIVND (reference sequence). The trim removed 6 bases at V and 3 bases at J, leaving 7 bases unmatched. The CDR3 reads CASRDNRGHTEAFF. CDR3 bases: TGTGCCAGTAGGGATAACAGGGGACACACTGAAGCTTTCTTT.

V is TRBV28 and J is TRBJ2-7, with D tentatively TRBD1 (6 bases). The CDR3 extends over 11 amino acids. Trimming took off 5 bases at V and 12 bases at J, with 14 bases between the two ends. Per germline, CDR1 MDHEN and CDR2 SYDVKM. The CDR3 bases are TGTGCCAGCAGTACAACAGGGAGTCGGTACTTC. Protein sequence: CASSTTGSRYF.

This chain uses TRBV24-1 with TRBJ2-5; unclear D gene. Germline V gene data show CDR1 as KGHDR and CDR2 as SFDVKD. The CDR3 totals 14 residues. The V end lost 3 bases, the J end lost 3 bases, and 10 bases lay between the germline ends. The CDR3 sequence is CATSDRAAKETQYF. The CDR3 DNA follows: TGTGCCACCAGTGATAGGGCGGCGAAAGAGACCCAGTACTTC.

The chain recombines TRBV19 with TRBJ1-5; a possible D gene is TRBD1 (5 bases). The V end lost 7 bases, the J end lost 1 base, and 23 bases lay between the germline ends. CDR1 is LNHDA and CDR2 is SQIVND in the germline V gene (reference sequence). This CDR3 has 18 amino acids. DNA of the CDR3: TGTGCCAGTACCACGGGGCAGGGCTACGCTCTAAGCAATCAGCCCCAGCATTTT. Its protein product is CASTTGQGYALSNQPQHF.

In nucleotides, the CDR3 is TGTGCCAGCAGCCAACAGGGCTACACTGAAGCTTTCTTT. Translated: CASSQQGYTEAFF. V usage is TRBV12-3 or TRBV12-4 and J usage is TRBJ1-1, with D possibly matching TRBD1 (6 bases). The CDR3 is made up of 13 amino acids. V lost 6 bases, J lost 3 bases, and 11 bases lay in between.

This clone was observed once. The rearrangement links TRBV5-4 to TRBJ2-5, with D maybe TRBD2 (6 bases). V was shortened by 9 bases and J by 1 base, with 13 bases between the two germline ends. The CDR3 totals 13 residues. Germline CDR1 reads SGHNT; CDR2 reads YYREEE (reference sequence). CDR3 coding DNA: TGTGCCACCAGGCGGGGACGCCAAGAGACCCAGTACTTC. This sequence encodes CATRRGRQETQYF.

This sequence joins TRBV10-2 and TRBJ1-2; no clear D gene. The CDR3 loop spans 14 amino acids. Germline values: CDR1 WSHSY, CDR2 SAAADI. With 3 bases removed from V and 8 bases from J, the gap between germline ends came to 16 bases. CDR3 nucleotide sequence: TGCGCCAGCAGTGATGGCAGGCGTTTATGGGGCTACACCTTC. Translation gives CASSDGRRLWGYTF.

The CDR3 DNA follows: TGTGCCAGCAGTTTCCCTGGACTAGCGGGAGGATCGGGGGAGACCCAGTACTTC. As protein: CASSFPGLAGGSGETQYF. The chain couples TRBV27 to TRBJ2-5, with 14 bases identical to TRBD2. This CDR3 is 18 amino acids long. The V gene's germline CDR1 is MNHEY and CDR2 SMNVEV (reference sequence). The trim removed 3 bases at V and 5 bases at J, leaving 11 bases unmatched.

The rearrangement uses TRBV28 and TRBJ1-3; D is possibly TRBD1 (6 bases). V was clipped by 4 bases and J by 0 bases, with 16 bases between them. The CDR3 is 17 amino acids. Germline V gene data show CDR1 as MDHEN and CDR2 as SYDVKM. In nucleotides, the CDR3 is TGTGCCAGCAGTTCAAGCTCCGGGACACTCTCTGGAAACACCATATATTTT. Protein sequence: CASSSSSGTLSGNTIYF. Full variable domain (outside the CDR3, taken from reference TRBV28 and TRBJ1-3): DVKVTQSSRYLVKRTGEKVFLECVQDMDHENMFWYRQDPGLGLRLIYFSYDVKMKEKGDIPEGYSVSREKKERFSLILESASTNQTSMYLCASSSSSGTLSGNTIYFGEGSWLTVV.

The chain is built from TRBV2 and TRBJ2-1; 13 nucleotides line up with TRBD2. V lost 5 bases and J lost 8; bases outside the gene matches: 6. From germline, CDR1 is SNHLY and CDR2 FYNNEI. The length of the CDR3 is 15 residues. The CDR3, as DNA: TGTGCCAGCAGTCGGACTAGCGGGAGTAGGTATGAGCAGTTCTTC. Translating gives CASSRTSGSRYEQFF. Full variable domain (rest looked up from reference TRBV2 and TRBJ2-1): EPEVTQTPSHQVTQMGQEVILRCVPISNHLYFYWYRQILGQKVEFLVSFYNNEISEKSEIFDDQFSVERPDGSNFTLKIRSTKLEDSAMYFCASSRTSGSRYEQFFGPGTRLTVL.

The rearrangement links TRBV27 to TRBJ1-4; D call uncertain. The CDR3 loop spans 16 amino acids. The V end was cut by 0 bases, the J end by 4 bases, with 12 bases between. The V gene's germline CDR1 is MNHEY and CDR2 SMNVEV (reference sequence). The CDR3 spells CASSLSRYRVNEKLFF. CDR3 coding DNA: TGTGCCAGCAGTTTATCGAGATACAGAGTTAATGAAAAACTGTTTTTT.

The chain has TRBV25-1 and TRBJ1-4; 9 positions match TRBD1. The junction had 9 bases not matched to a gene; V was cut back by 8 bases and J by 8 bases. Looked up from germline, CDR1 is MGHDK and CDR2 is SYGVNS. This CDR3 spans 14 amino acids. The CDR3 here is CASHETGGREKLFF. Here the CDR3 DNA reads TGTGCCAGCCACGAAACAGGGGGCCGGGAAAAACTGTTTTTT.

This clone was counted between two and nine times. This chain joins TRBV19 and TRBJ1-5, with 12 bases aligning to TRBD1. The V segment lost 6 bases and the J segment 7 bases; nucleotides outside the gene matches: 4. The CDR3 extends over 14 amino acids. Germline CDR1 reads LNHDA; CDR2 reads SQIVND (reference sequence). CDR3 sequence reads: CASSGTGGGQPQHF. DNA of the CDR3: TGTGCCAGTAGCGGGACAGGGGGCGGACAGCCCCAGCATTTT. The entire variable domain, with the rest obtained from reference TRBV19 and TRBJ1-5, is as follows: DGGITQSPKYLFRKEGQNVTLSCEQNLNHDAMYWYRQDPGQGLRLIYYSQIVNDFQKGDIAEGYSVSREKKESFPLTVTSAQKNPTAFYLCASSGTGGGQPQHFGDGTRLSIL.

The chain couples TRBV7-2 to TRBJ1-1; D unclear. CDR1 and CDR2 (germline): SGHTA, FQGNSA. The CDR3 runs 13 residues. Trimming shortened V by 1 base and J by 2 bases, and 5 bases separated the two germline ends. CDR3 protein: CASSLDRNTEAFF. In DNA, the CDR3 is TGTGCCAGCAGCTTAGACAGAAACACTGAAGCTTTCTTT.

Worth noting for this clone: Within the sample, other DNA sequences also encode this same CDR3. The chain is built from TRBV19 and TRBJ1-5; TRBD1 aligns across 7 bases. Germline CDR1 reads LNHDA; CDR2 reads SQIVND (reference sequence). The CDR3 spans 14 residues. After removal of 3 bases from V and 6 bases from J, the junction contained 5 bases not matched to a gene. The CDR3 here is CASSIRQGGQPQHF. CDR3 nucleotides: TGTGCCAGTAGTATTCGACAGGGCGGTCAGCCCCAGCATTTT.

This chain uses TRBV7-2 with TRBJ2-1, with TRBD2 matching 11 bases. Germline assignment: CDR1 SGHTA and CDR2 FQGNSA. J was trimmed by 9 bases and V by 2 bases; bases with no gene match: 3. This CDR3 is built from 14 residues. CDR3 sequence reads: CASSLSGTSGEQFF. Written as DNA, the CDR3 is TGTGCCAGCAGCTTAAGCGGGACTAGCGGTGAGCAGTTCTTC.

The rearrangement joins TRBV7-6 to TRBJ2-7, with TRBD2 matching 12 bases. Per germline, CDR1 SGHVS and CDR2 FNYEAQ. The CDR3 consists of 17 residues. V trimming: 5 bases; J trimming: 5 bases; junction bases outside the gene matches: 13. In DNA, the CDR3 is TGTGCCAGCAGCCCTCGCCCTGGACTAGCGGGATCCCACGAGCAGTACTTC. Translation gives CASSPRPGLAGSHEQYF.